Below, 16 T cell receptor beta chains from the same sample are listed, as sequenced in a study of blood T cell repertoires in COVID-19 (TCRdb year 2020). Libraries were made using the immunoSEQ multiplex PCR assay. Drawn from immuneACCESS, this table holds only the in-frame rearrangements with V and J called that TCRdb kept. Clones are partly lost; checked studies trace under half to an unresolved V gene and leave the rest unexplained. The sample includes 140,000 to 150,000 clones, with 70% to 90% observed a single time. Of the sample, around 5% falls within the top ten clones. Sequenced input: peripheral blood. The receptors here all came from a woman between 45 and 65 years old with acute or convalescent COVID-19.

The sample holds one count of this clone. The chain uses TRBV10-3 and TRBJ1-1; D unresolved. V was pared by 0 bases and J by 4 bases, with 9 bases between. Germline assignment: CDR1 ENHRY and CDR2 SYGVKD. The CDR3 is 14 residues long. CDR3 residues: CAISESGASTEAFF. The CDR3 DNA is TGTGCCATCAGTGAGTCGGGCGCGAGCACTGAAGCTTTCTTT.

J is TRBJ1-2 and V is TRBV7-3, with 11 nucleotides matching TRBD1. Trimming took 5 bases from V and 6 from J; bases not matched to a gene: 20. Looked up from germline, CDR1 is SGHTA and CDR2 is FQGTGA. CDR3 size: 19 residues. CDR3 loop: CASSTTSGTGGQGVDGYTF. CDR3 coding DNA: TGTGCCAGCAGCACCACCTCCGGGACAGGGGGTCAGGGCGTCGATGGCTACACCTTC. Variable domain in full (rest from reference TRBV7-3 and TRBJ1-2): GAGVSQTPSNKVTEKGKYVELRCDPISGHTALYWYRQSLGQGPEFLIYFQGTGAADDSGLPNDRFFAVRPEGSVSTLKIQRTERGDSAVYLCASSTTSGTGGQGVDGYTFGSGTRLTVV.

The CDR3 region has the DNA TGTGCCAGCAGCTTAGAAGACTGGCCGACAGTGGAGTTCTTC. This codes for CASSLEDWPTVEFF. This chain links TRBV7-8 with TRBJ2-1; D might be TRBD1 (5 bases). V was clipped by 1 base and J by 14 bases, with 18 bases between them. Germline V lookup: CDR1 SGHVS, CDR2 FQNEAQ. The CDR3 loop spans 14 amino acids.

The chain uses TRBV5-1 and TRBJ2-7, with a tentative D call TRBD2 (5 bases). The germline V gene has CDR1 SGHRS and CDR2 YFSETQ. The CDR3 is 15 residues long. V was trimmed by 4 bases and J by 3 bases, leaving 17 bases between them. The chain's CDR3 is CASSLEGGPNYEQYF. DNA for the CDR3: TGCGCCAGCAGCCTGGAAGGAGGACCCAACTACGAGCAGTACTTC.

The V call is TRBV19, the J call TRBJ1-1; D might be TRBD1 (6 bases). The CDR3 consists of 14 residues. Germline loops: CDR1 LNHDA, CDR2 SQIVND (reference sequence). Deletions cut 7 bases from V and 1 base from J, with 13 bases between. The CDR3 spells CASTLGAGNTEAFF. The CDR3 nucleotides read TGTGCCAGTACTCTGGGGGCAGGGAACACTGAAGCTTTCTTT.

This clone was detected only a few times. This sequence joins TRBV19 and TRBJ2-7; 7 bases fit TRBD1. The germline V gene encodes CDR1 LNHDA and CDR2 SQIVND (reference sequence). V trimming: 3 bases; J trimming: 2 bases; junction bases outside the gene matches: 7. This CDR3 comprises 15 residues. The CDR3 protein is CASSITSGTAYEQYF. CDR3 DNA sequence: TGTGCCAGTAGTATTACCTCCGGGACAGCCTACGAGCAGTACTTC.

This clone has only a few counts. The chain's CDR3 is CASSSDRATNEKLFF. In DNA, the CDR3 is TGTGCCAGTAGTAGCGACAGGGCAACTAATGAAAAACTGTTTTTT. This chain uses TRBV19 with TRBJ1-4; 7 bases match TRBD1. The CDR3 consists of 15 residues. V lost 4 bases, J lost 0 bases, and 2 bases stayed unmatched. Germline assignment: CDR1 LNHDA and CDR2 SQIVND (reference sequence).

The rearrangement joins TRBV7-9 to TRBJ2-3, with 7 bases matching TRBD1. J was trimmed by 4 bases and V by 6 bases; bases with no gene match: 13. Germline V gene sequence: CDR1 SEHNR, CDR2 FQNEAQ (reference sequence). The CDR3 consists of 16 residues. The CDR3 is CASSFPGGQVPDTQYF. As DNA, the CDR3 is TGTGCCAGCAGTTTCCCCGGAGGACAGGTACCAGATACGCAGTATTTT.

The chain links TRBV5-1 to TRBJ1-3; TRBD1 matches at 8 bases. The CDR3 spans 15 residues. The V gene's germline CDR1 is SGHRS and CDR2 YFSETQ. The junction had 6 bases not matched to a gene; V was cut back by 3 bases and J by 4 bases. CDR3 region: CASSSSTGEGNTIYF. In nucleotides, the CDR3 is TGCGCCAGCAGCTCTTCGACAGGGGAAGGAAACACCATATATTTT.

The V and J genes are TRBV19 and TRBJ2-3; tentatively, D is TRBD2 (6 bases). Germline CDR1 reads LNHDA; CDR2 reads SQIVND (reference sequence). Trimming removed 9 bases at V and 2 bases at J, with 15 bases between. The CDR3 has 14 amino acids. The CDR3 DNA follows: TGTGCCAGGCACCTGGGACTTCACACAGATACGCAGTATTTT. Translated, it gives CARHLGLHTDTQYF.

V is TRBV6-5 and J is TRBJ2-7, with D possibly TRBD1 on 6 matching bases. The CDR3 contains 15 residues. Trimming shortened V by 7 bases and J by 1 base, and 17 bases separated the two germline ends. Per germline, CDR1 MNHEY and CDR2 SVGAGI. This CDR3 reads CASTKTGTQSYEQYF. In DNA, the CDR3 is TGTGCCAGCACCAAAACGGGGACACAGTCCTACGAGCAGTACTTC.

This sequence joins TRBV4-3 and TRBJ2-3; 8 bases match TRBD1. Germline-derived CDR1 and CDR2 are LGHNA and YSLEER. CDR3 length: 16 residues. Trimming at V came to 4 bases and at J to 4 bases, leaving 10 bases not matched to a gene. The CDR3 loop reads CASSPDHGQGADTQYF. CDR3 coding DNA: TGCGCCAGCAGCCCGGATCATGGACAGGGCGCAGATACGCAGTATTTT.

The J gene is TRBJ2-5, the V gene TRBV2; no clear D. The length of the CDR3 is 15 residues. CDR1 is SNHLY, CDR2 FYNNEI, per germline. Trimming removed 7 bases from V and 0 bases from J, with 15 bases in between. The CDR3 sequence is CASIDTLAYQETQYF. The CDR3 coding sequence is TGTGCCAGCATTGACACGTTGGCCTACCAAGAGACCCAGTACTTC.

CDR3 DNA sequence: TGTGCCAGCAGCCAGGGGGAGACCCAGTACTTC. Translation gives CASSQGETQYF. The rearrangement joins TRBV7-2 to TRBJ2-5; D perhaps matches TRBD1 (6 bases). V shed 5 bases and J shed 5 bases, with 6 bases lying between them. The CDR3 length is 11 residues. Looked up from germline, CDR1 is SGHTA and CDR2 is FQGNSA.

The genes are TRBV4-3 and TRBJ1-1; no definite D call. V was cut by 0 bases and J by 2 bases, with 4 bases left in between. The germline V gene has CDR1 LGHNA and CDR2 YSLEER. The CDR3 sequence is 13 residues long. The CDR3, as DNA: TGCGCCAGCAGCCAAGACCATAACACTGAAGCTTTCTTT. This encodes CASSQDHNTEAFF.

The chain links TRBV7-2 to TRBJ1-5; 7 bases fit TRBD1. Trimming took 1 base from V and 0 from J; bases not matched to a gene: 6. In germline, CDR1 is SGHTA, CDR2 FQGNSA. The CDR3 consists of 17 residues. CDR3: CASSLVTGEGSNQPQHF. The CDR3 DNA sequence: TGTGCCAGCAGCTTAGTTACAGGGGAAGGTAGCAATCAGCCCCAGCATTTT.